The 15 T cell receptor beta chains below were found in one sample sequenced in a study of early T cells in non-severe SARS-CoV-2 infection. TCRdb reanalysed the 5' RACE reads using MiXCR and keeps one entry per CDR3 protein. The sample contains 65,000 to 75,000 distinct CDR3 sequences, 11% of which appear only once. Sequenced sample: whole blood. The receptor set was obtained from an adult who was a healthcare worker with PCR-confirmed SARS-CoV-2 infection or an uninfected control (not recorded which).

The V gene is TRBV10-3, the J gene TRBJ2-7, with 9 bases aligning to TRBD2. The trim removed 0 bases at V and 3 bases at J, leaving 18 bases unmatched. CDR1 ENHRY and CDR2 SYGVKD come from the germline V gene. CDR3 length: 20 residues. In DNA, the CDR3 is TGTGCCATCAGTGAGTCCATCCTTGCTAGCGGGAAAGGTGCAGACTACGAGCAGTACTTC. This codes for CAISESILASGKGADYEQYF.

The table lists this clonotype with a few counts. This chain joins TRBV20-1 and TRBJ2-7; 8 bases agree with TRBD1. The CDR3 is made up of 16 amino acids. Germline assignment: CDR1 DFQATT and CDR2 SNEGSKA (reference sequence). V trimming: 3 bases; J trimming: 1 base; junction bases outside the gene matches: 11. The CDR3 protein is CSASSAGTGLSYEQYF. CDR3 DNA sequence: TGCAGTGCTAGTAGTGCAGGGACAGGATTGTCCTACGAGCAGTACTTC.

The J gene is TRBJ2-4, the V gene TRBV28; TRBD1 matches at 8 bases. The trim removed 4 bases at V and 0 bases at J, leaving 2 bases unmatched. Germline CDR1 and CDR2: MDHEN and SYDVKM. CDR3 size: 15 residues. The CDR3 region is CASSWTGRAKNIQYF. CDR3 coding DNA: TGTGCCAGCAGTTGGACAGGGCGAGCCAAAAACATTCAGTACTTC.

In its sample, this clonotype was seen a few times. The DNA is omitted, as the CDR3 cannot be located on it reliably, and the CDR3 follows TCRdb's listing. The V gene is TRBV12-3 or TRBV12-4, the J gene TRBJ2-7; the table gives TRBD1 as D, unverified against the DNA. The CDR3 length equals 15 residues, ends included. The CDR3 loop is CASSTSNPGIHEQYF.

V is TRBV7-9 and J is TRBJ2-7; no definite D call. Germline V gives CDR1 SEHNR, CDR2 FQNEAQ (reference sequence). V lost 4 bases and J lost 6, with 10 bases in between. The CDR3 extends over 12 amino acids. The CDR3 is CASSSYFGEQYF. Written as DNA, the CDR3 is TGTGCCAGCAGCTCCTATTTCGGCGAGCAGTACTTC.

This clonotype was observed many times. V usage is TRBV5-6 and J usage is TRBJ1-2; tentative D call: TRBD1 (5 bases). The CDR3 loop spans 16 amino acids. Trimming cost V 0 bases and J 2 bases, with 14 bases left between them. The germline gives CDR1 SGHDT, CDR2 YYEEEE. CDR3 sequence reads: CASSLVAARGNYGYTF. Written as DNA, the CDR3 is TGTGCCAGCAGCTTGGTAGCGGCGAGGGGAAACTATGGCTACACCTTC.

This clonotype appeared many times. An end of the junction differs from the germline gene, which may be a read error. The CDR3 DNA follows: TGTGCCACCAGCAGCGCCTCGGGACCCACTTTCTTC. Protein sequence: CATSSASGPTFF. The chain combines TRBV15 with TRBJ2-7; possibly TRBD1 or TRBD2 for D (5 bases each). CDR3 length: 12 residues. From germline, CDR1 is LNHNV and CDR2 YYDKDF (reference sequence).

The chain couples TRBV3-1 to TRBJ2-5; D may be TRBD2 (5 bases). The V gene lost 3 bases and the J gene lost 0 bases, with 11 bases spanning the gap. This CDR3 has 15 amino acids. Germline V gene lookup returns CDR1 LGHDT and CDR2 YNNKEL (reference sequence). CDR3 in amino acids: CASSHRGIYQETQYF. CDR3 sequence (DNA): TGTGCCAGCAGCCACCGGGGAATTTACCAAGAGACCCAGTACTTC.

This clonotype occurred many times. The chain uses TRBV5-1 and TRBJ2-3; 7 positions match TRBD1. The CDR3 covers 16 residues. Losses at the gene ends were 4 bases for V and 2 bases for J; bases not matched to a gene: 10. CDR1 is SGHRS, CDR2 YFSETQ, per germline. CDR3 residues: CASSGKPGTVTDTQYF. The CDR3 coding sequence is TGCGCCAGCAGCGGGAAACCCGGGACAGTCACAGATACGCAGTATTTT.

The genes are TRBV10-3 and TRBJ2-2; D unresolved. CDR3 length equals 16 residues. In germline, CDR1 is ENHRY, CDR2 SYGVKD. The V and J ends lost 0 bases and 4 bases respectively, with 12 bases between them. The CDR3 nucleotides read TGTGCCATCAGTGAGTCTCGGGCAGGATCCACCGGGGAGCTGTTTTTT. It translates to CAISESRAGSTGELFF.

The chain links TRBV6-5 to TRBJ2-6, with a tentative D call TRBD1 (6 bases). Trimming pared 9 bases from V and 4 bases from J, leaving 19 bases between. The CDR3 is made up of 16 amino acids. The germline V gene encodes CDR1 MNHEY and CDR2 SVGAGI. CDR3 amino acids: CASRPGGALGANVLTF. As DNA, the CDR3 is TGTGCCAGTCGACCTGGGGGCGCGCTGGGGGCCAACGTCCTGACTTTC.

The sample holds many counts of this clonotype. The chain links TRBV2 to TRBJ2-1; D not certain. Germline V gene lookup returns CDR1 SNHLY and CDR2 FYNNEI. Trimming cost V 2 bases and J 9 bases, with 11 bases left between them. The CDR3 loop spans 13 amino acids. CDR3 sequence: CASSEFMQIEQFF. In DNA, the CDR3 is TGTGCCAGCAGTGAATTTATGCAGATTGAGCAGTTCTTC.

The table lists this clonotype with a few counts. The chain recombines TRBV27 with TRBJ2-1; D is possibly TRBD2 (6 bases). V dropped 4 bases and J dropped 6 bases, with 13 bases sitting between them. The CDR3 contains 14 residues. From germline, CDR1 is MNHEY and CDR2 SMNVEV (reference sequence). CDR3 protein: CASSSDGGPNEQFF. The CDR3, as DNA: TGTGCCAGCAGTTCCGACGGGGGACCCAATGAGCAGTTCTTC.

There are a few counts of this clonotype. The rearrangement links TRBV3-1 to TRBJ2-3; 9 bases are a match to TRBD2. CDR1 and CDR2 from the germline V gene are LGHDT and YNNKEL (reference sequence). J gave up 4 bases and V 0 bases, and 5 bases lay outside the gene matches. CDR3 length equals 16 residues. Written as DNA, the CDR3 is TGTGCCAGCAGCCAAGAAGGACTAGCGCCCCCAGATACGCAGTATTTT. This encodes CASSQEGLAPPDTQYF.

This clonotype was counted many times. The J gene is TRBJ2-3, the V gene TRBV29-1; D ambiguous. Germline V gene lookup returns CDR1 SQVTM and CDR2 ANQGSEA. Trimming took off 7 bases at V and 2 bases at J, with 7 bases between the two ends. The CDR3 runs to 11 residues. CDR3: CSADFTDTQYF. CDR3 nucleotide sequence: TGCAGCGCAGACTTCACAGATACGCAGTATTTT.